This TCR beta chain was identified in a study of regulatory T cells in long-lasting Graves disease. Findings and limits, study-wide: With persistent disease, TRBV28, TRBJ1-2 and TRBJ2-5 were the favored segments. The small sample size may have reduced accuracy.

The CDR3 covers 13 residues. Trimming left V 6 bases short and J 7 bases short, with 16 bases between. Per the germline V gene, CDR1 is GTSNPN and CDR2 is SVGIG (reference sequence). This clonotype was counted many times. Its antigen remains unidentified. Time point specified: newly diagnosed GD, antithyroid drugs for less than 3 months. The TCR library was prepared using RNA isolated from PBMCs. EDTA tubes received around 9 milliliters of drawn peripheral blood. The TCR beta library used iRepertoire HTBI primers with Arm-PCR amplification of CDR3. In the source study's methods: Among the samples, around 61 TRBV and 12 to 15 TRBJ segments were identified. One entry per CDR3 protein results from TCRdb running MiXCR on the multiplex PCR reads. The V and J calls shown here were made by TCRdb, not taken from the authors' results. Of around 400,000 distinct CDR3 sequences detected, 15% to 19% appear once; the ten largest clones hold 20% to 25%.

Specimen: peripheral blood mononuclear cells (PBMCs), collected at new diagnosis, from a patient treated with antithyroid drugs. The TCR was taken from a female donor with Graves disease. The V call is TRBV30, the J call TRBJ1-5; the D gene is possibly TRBD1 (6 bases). The CDR3 sequence: CACTGKGSQPQHF. CDR3 DNA: TGTGCCTGCACAGGGAAGGGTAGCCAGCCCCAGCATTTT.